This TCR beta chain originates from a study of cytomegalovirus exposure and HLA in healthy donors. General study points: In a later analysis, specific HLA alleles were associated with under 20,000 TCR beta sequences at a 0.05 false discovery rate.

This CDR3 has 13 residues. CDR1 SQVTM and CDR2 ANQGSEA come from the germline V gene. V was clipped by 1 base and J by 6 bases, with 11 bases between them. In the PCR, 60 Vbeta and 13 Jbeta primers were used. Assay used: immunoSEQ multiplex PCR; TCRdb lists only in-frame clones, some missing. The sample yields 150,000 to 200,000 clones, about four fifths seen once. With respect to this clone: Its antigen is as yet unknown.

Sequences were obtained from PBMCs. The sequence came from a woman under 30 in good health and CMV-seropositive. The chain employs TRBV29-1 and TRBJ2-3; D ambiguous. CDR3 amino acids: CSVEAAVGDTQYF. As DNA, the CDR3 is TGCAGCGTTGAAGCGGCCGTCGGGGATACGCAGTATTTT.